The sequence of this T cell receptor (beta chain) was determined in a study of T cell repertoires in cytomegalovirus infection. Study summary: HLA-C-restricted CMV epitopes, recently identified, and well-studied HLA-B-restricted ones were used by the study. Matching HLA type, along with CMV infection, was indicated by public TCR beta signatures.

J lost 5 bases, V lost 5 bases, and 9 bases had no gene match. CDR1 and CDR2 (germline): MNHEY, SVGAGI. This CDR3 region has 17 residues. Study outcomes and limitations: HLA-C-restricted TCR beta clonotypes specific for CMV led the ex vivo response. Cumulative frequency of public TCR beta families picked out carriers of CMV plus the relevant HLA.

TCRdb recomputed calls from the reads with MiXCR, one row per CDR3 protein. This sample has roughly 920,000 distinct CDR3 sequences; 31% occur once, and the top ten carry roughly an eighth. This clonotype was seen more than once but under ten times. What it binds is unknown. The material sequenced was cultured CD8+ T cells from PBMCs, taken from culture after CMV antigen stimulation. The TCR sequence derives from a human donor in good health (CMV status not recorded). Some clones in this sample may be carry-over from other donors' samples. The chain combines TRBV6-5 with TRBJ2-5, with 15 bases matching TRBD2. CDR3 coding DNA: TGTGCCAGCAGTGCCACCGGGACTAGCGGGGGGTGGGAGACCCAGTACTTC. It translates to CASSATGTSGGWETQYF.